The rows below give T cell receptor beta chains drawn from one sample of a study of cytomegalovirus exposure and HLA in healthy donors. TCRdb's copy holds only in-frame clones and misses some; the assay was immunoSEQ multiplex PCR. The sample lists 120,000 to 150,000 clones; roughly 75% were seen once. The sample comprised PBMCs. These receptors came from a man aged 40-55 years in good health and CMV-seropositive. Both conserved end residues are part of each CDR3. D genes are given only for firm matches. Clone sizes are given selectively: once, few, many, or a class where the clone is expanded.

size,D,V,J,length,DNA,CDR3
.,TRBD1,TRBV9,TRBJ1-2,14,TGTGCCAGCAGCGTAGGGCTGGCAGGGGGTCAGGACACCTTC,CASSVGLAGGQDTF
.,.,TRBV9,TRBJ1-1,17,TGTGCCAGCAGCGTAGATTGGAGCGCGCCGGCGAACACTGAAGCTTTCTTT,CASSVDWSAPANTEAFF
once,TRBD1,TRBV4-1,TRBJ2-2,15,TGCGCCAGCAGCCAGGAAGACAGGGGCGGCGGGGAGCTGTTTTTT,CASSQEDRGGGELFF
.,TRBD1,TRBV7-6,TRBJ1-5,16,TGTGCCAGCAGCTCCCGATCCGGGACAGGGGTTCAGCCCCAGCATTTT,CASSSRSGTGVQPQHF
.,.,TRBV29-1,TRBJ1-1,12,TGCAGCGTTGAGGCAGGGAACACTGAAGCTTTCTTT,CSVEAGNTEAFF
.,TRBD1,TRBV6-5,TRBJ2-7,15,TGTGCCAGCAGTTACTCAGGACAGGTCTCCCCCGAGCAGTACTTC,CASSYSGQVSPEQYF
.,.,TRBV27,TRBJ1-3,14,TGTGCCAGCAGTTCAGAATCTTTCGGAAACACCATATATTTT,CASSSESFGNTIYF
.,.,TRBV2,TRBJ1-5,15,TGTGCCAGCAGTCGACAGGTGGGGGGCAATCAGCCCCAGCATTTT,CASSRQVGGNQPQHF
.,TRBD2,TRBV5-8,TRBJ2-1,16,TGTGCCAGCAGCACCGGGGGAGCGGGAGGCTACAATGAGCAGTTCTTC,CASSTGGAGGYNEQFF
.,TRBD1,TRBV6-8,TRBJ2-2,18,TGTGCCAGCAGGACCTTCTCCCAGGGGGCTGGGAACACCGGGGAGCTGTTTTTT,CASRTFSQGAGNTGELFF
.,TRBD1,TRBV6-6,TRBJ2-3,15,TGTGCCAGCAGGATTACAGGGGGCGGGTCAGATACGCAGTATTTT,CASRITGGGSDTQYF
.,TRBD1,TRBV7-8,TRBJ1-5,17,TGTGTCAGCAGTCTAAGGGGGGGGACAGGGTTTAATCAGCCCCAGCATTTT,CVSSLRGGTGFNQPQHF
.,TRBD1,TRBV29-1,TRBJ2-7,13,TGCAGCGGGATAGGACAGGTCCCCTACGAGCAGTACTTC,CSGIGQVPYEQYF
.,TRBD1,TRBV7-6,TRBJ1-1,16,TGTGCCAGCAGCTTAGTTCAGGGGGCTTTTAGCACTGAAGCTTTCTTT,CASSLVQGAFSTEAFF
.,.,TRBV4-1,TRBJ2-7,13,TGCGCCAGCAGCCATGACAGCACCTACGAGCAGTACTTC,CASSHDSTYEQYF
.,.,TRBV6-6,TRBJ2-1,14,TGTGCCAGCAGTTACAATTCAGGGAGGCGTGAGCAGTTCTTC,CASSYNSGRREQFF
.,TRBD1,TRBV28,TRBJ2-7,14,TGTGCCAGCAGTTTAACGACAGGGCGGTACGAGCAGTACTTC,CASSLTTGRYEQYF
.,.,TRBV7-8,TRBJ1-5,17,TGTGCCAGCAGCTTAACCCCCACAGGGCTTGGCAATCAGCCCCAGCATTTT,CASSLTPTGLGNQPQHF
.,TRBD2,TRBV4-2,TRBJ2-7,15,TGTGCCAGCAGCCAAGATATGCGGGAGATTAACGAGCAGTACTTC,CASSQDMREINEQYF
.,TRBD2,TRBV13,TRBJ2-5,15,TGTGCCAGCAGCTTGCGGGGGGGCGAGGTGGAGACCCAGTACTTC,CASSLRGGEVETQYF
.,.,TRBV6-5,TRBJ2-1,15,TGTGCCAGCAGTTACTCAGGAGTGGGGCAGATGAAGCAGTTCTTC,CASSYSGVGQMKQFF
.,.,TRBV7-6,TRBJ2-5,12,TGTGCCAGCAGCATGGGGGGAGAGACCCAGTACTTC,CASSMGGETQYF
.,.,TRBV9,TRBJ2-2,15,TGTGCCAGCAGCGCGAGTCCAGGGTACACCGGGGAGCTGTTTTTT,CASSASPGYTGELFF
.,TRBD2,TRBV5-1,TRBJ2-2,15,TGCGCCAGCAGCTGGGAGGGTCCCCCAACCGGGGAGCTGTTTTTT,CASSWEGPPTGELFF
.,.,TRBV4-2,TRBJ2-3,13,TGTGCCAGCAGCCAAGGACTGGGAGATACGCAGTATTTT,CASSQGLGDTQYF
.,.,TRBV29-1,TRBJ2-5,12,TGCAGTGCTACAGGAACCTCCGTCACCCAGTACTTC,CSATGTSVTQYF
.,.,TRBV27,TRBJ2-7,15,TGTGCCAGCAAACGGGACACCTTACAATCCTACGAGCAGTACTTC,CASKRDTLQSYEQYF
few,.,TRBV9,TRBJ2-2,14,TGTGCCAGCAGCGTCCAGGGGTACACCGGGGAGCTGTTTTTT,CASSVQGYTGELFF
.,TRBD1,TRBV6-5,TRBJ2-7,12,TGTGCCAGCAGTTCGGACAGGCTGGAGCAGTACTTC,CASSSDRLEQYF
few,.,TRBV19,TRBJ2-1,17,TGTGCCAGTAGTATCTTCGGTAGCGGAAGCTCCTACAATGAGCAGTTCTTC,CASSIFGSGSSYNEQFF
.,.,TRBV4-1,TRBJ2-7,19,TGCGCCAGCAGCCAAGATAAGAGTGGCGGGATTCCAGTCTCCTACGAGCAGTACTTC,CASSQDKSGGIPVSYEQYF
once,TRBD2,TRBV4-3,TRBJ2-2,16,TGCGCCAGCAGCCGTCTAGCGGGAGGTGCCACCGGGGAGCTGTTTTTT,CASSRLAGGATGELFF
few,TRBD1,TRBV4-3,TRBJ2-1,15,TGCGCCAGCAGTCTCGGGACAGATCCCTACAATGAGCAGTTCTTC,CASSLGTDPYNEQFF
.,.,TRBV27,TRBJ2-5,12,TGTGCCAGCAGTTTGGTGGTTGGCCCCCAGTACTTC,CASSLVVGPQYF
.,.,TRBV4-3,TRBJ1-5,15,TGCGCCAGCAGCCAAGATGGCACCTCTAATCAGCCCCAGCATTTT,CASSQDGTSNQPQHF
.,.,TRBV11-1,TRBJ2-5,13,TGTGCCAGCAGTTCTGAGAGGGTAGAGACCCAGTACTTC,CASSSERVETQYF
.,TRBD1,TRBV5-4,TRBJ2-5,16,TGTGCCAGCAGCCCCGGGACAGGCCCAAAGCAGGAGACCCAGTACTTC,CASSPGTGPKQETQYF
large,.,TRBV25-1,TRBJ2-5,11,TGTGCCAGCATAGGTCATGGAGACGTTTACTTC,CASIGHGDVYF
.,TRBD2,TRBV4-1,TRBJ2-1,16,TGCGCCAGCAGCCAAGTAGCGGGGCGTGGGTACAATGAGCAGTTCTTC,CASSQVAGRGYNEQFF
.,TRBD2,TRBV19,TRBJ2-7,15,TGTGCCAGTAGCCCACTAGCGGGAGGGCTTGGGGAGCAGTACTTC,CASSPLAGGLGEQYF
.,.,TRBV27,TRBJ1-5,14,TGTGCCAGCAGCTCTACTCTCGGGGGTCAGCCCCAGCATTTT,CASSSTLGGQPQHF
.,.,TRBV13,TRBJ1-1,15,TGTGCCAGCAGGTTTTACAACAGGGAGAACACTGAAGCTTTCTTT,CASRFYNRENTEAFF
.,.,TRBV7-6,TRBJ2-5,15,TGTGCCAGCAGCTTAGGGCCGTCCCCAGGGGAGACCCAGTACTTC,CASSLGPSPGETQYF
few,.,TRBV30,TRBJ1-4,13,TGTGCCTGGAGTGTACAATCCCATGAAAAACTGTTTTTT,CAWSVQSHEKLFF
.,.,TRBV4-2,TRBJ1-2,15,TGTGCCAGCAGCCAAGCCGCACTGAGTTCTTGGGGCTACACCTTC,CASSQAALSSWGYTF
.,TRBD1,TRBV10-2,TRBJ2-2,15,TGCGCCAGCAGCCAGGGGGCGCGTTGGACCGGGGAGCTGTTTTTT,CASSQGARWTGELFF
.,.,TRBV30,TRBJ2-5,14,TGTGCCTGGAGTGCCGGCCAGGGTTGGGAGACCCAGTACTTC,CAWSAGQGWETQYF
.,.,TRBV28,TRBJ2-3,12,TGTGCCAGCAGTCCCAGAGGGGATACGCAGTATTTT,CASSPRGDTQYF
.,.,TRBV29-1,TRBJ2-7,11,TGCAGCGTTGTAGGAGATTACGAGCAGTACTTC,CSVVGDYEQYF
.,TRBD1,TRBV6-1,TRBJ2-7,14,TGTGCCAGCCTGCGAGGGACAGGCTCCTACGAGCAGTACTTC,CASLRGTGSYEQYF
few,TRBD1,TRBV5-4,TRBJ2-7,16,TGTGCCAGCAGCTGGGGACAGGCAACATCCATTTACGAGCAGTACTTC,CASSWGQATSIYEQYF
.,TRBD2,TRBV5-6,TRBJ2-7,14,TGTGCCAGCAGCTTGGGGGGAGGGCCCTACGAGCAGTACTTC,CASSLGGGPYEQYF
.,.,TRBV2,TRBJ1-2,13,TGTGCCAGCAGTGAATCACTTATTCAGGACTACACCTTC,CASSESLIQDYTF
.,.,TRBV5-1,TRBJ2-2,16,TGCGCCAGCAGCTTGAAAGGAAGCGGCAGCACCGGGGAGCTGTTTTTT,CASSLKGSGSTGELFF